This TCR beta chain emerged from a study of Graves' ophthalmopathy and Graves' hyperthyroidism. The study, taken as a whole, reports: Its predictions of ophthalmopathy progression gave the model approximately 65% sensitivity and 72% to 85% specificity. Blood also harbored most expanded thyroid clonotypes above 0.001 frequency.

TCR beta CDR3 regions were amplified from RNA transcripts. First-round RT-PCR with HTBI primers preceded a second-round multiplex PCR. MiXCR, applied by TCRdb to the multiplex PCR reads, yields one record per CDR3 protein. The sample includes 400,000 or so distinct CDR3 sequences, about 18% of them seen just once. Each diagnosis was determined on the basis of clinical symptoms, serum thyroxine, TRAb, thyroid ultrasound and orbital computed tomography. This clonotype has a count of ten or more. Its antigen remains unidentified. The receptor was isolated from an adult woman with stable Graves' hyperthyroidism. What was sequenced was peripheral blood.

This chain's CDR3 is CASSLSDRAYYGYTF. The CDR3 nucleotides are TGTGCCAGCAGTTTATCTGACAGGGCCTACTATGGCTACACCTTC. The rearrangement links TRBV27 to TRBJ1-2, with TRBD1 matching 7 bases. J lost 3 bases, V lost 0 bases, and 4 bases had no gene match. The germline V gene has CDR1 MNHEY and CDR2 SMNVEV (reference sequence). The CDR3 length is 15 residues.